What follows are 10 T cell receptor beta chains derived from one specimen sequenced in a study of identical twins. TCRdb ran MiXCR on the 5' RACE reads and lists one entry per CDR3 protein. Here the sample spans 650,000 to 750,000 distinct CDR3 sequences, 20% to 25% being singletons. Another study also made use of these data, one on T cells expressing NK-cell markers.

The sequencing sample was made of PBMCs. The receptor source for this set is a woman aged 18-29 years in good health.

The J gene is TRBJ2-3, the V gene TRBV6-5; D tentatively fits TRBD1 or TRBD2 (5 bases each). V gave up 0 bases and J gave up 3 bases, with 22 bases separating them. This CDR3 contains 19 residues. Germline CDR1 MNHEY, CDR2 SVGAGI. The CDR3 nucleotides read TGTGCCAGCAGTTACTCGGGGACCGCAGCTGGGGCAGAGACAGATACGCAGTATTTT. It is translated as CASSYSGTAAGAETDTQYF.

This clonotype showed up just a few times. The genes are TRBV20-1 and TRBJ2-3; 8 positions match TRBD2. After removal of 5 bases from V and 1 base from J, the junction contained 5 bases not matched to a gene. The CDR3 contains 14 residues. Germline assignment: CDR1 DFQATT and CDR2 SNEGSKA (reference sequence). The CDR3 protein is CSAHDSGGTDTQYF. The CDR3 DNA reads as TGCAGTGCTCACGATAGCGGGGGCACAGATACGCAGTATTTT.

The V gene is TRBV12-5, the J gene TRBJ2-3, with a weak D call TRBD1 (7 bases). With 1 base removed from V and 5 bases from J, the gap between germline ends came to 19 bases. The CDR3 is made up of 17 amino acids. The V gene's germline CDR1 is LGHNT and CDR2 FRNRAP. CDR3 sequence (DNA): TGTGCTAGTGGTTTGGAGCTGACAGGGAGGAGGGGAGATACGCAGTATTTT. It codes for CASGLELTGRRGDTQYF.

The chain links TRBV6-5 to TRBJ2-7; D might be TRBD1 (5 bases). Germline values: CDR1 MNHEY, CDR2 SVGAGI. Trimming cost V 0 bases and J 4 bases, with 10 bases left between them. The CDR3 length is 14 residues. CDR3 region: CASSYSDSIYEQYF. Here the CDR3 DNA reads TGTGCCAGCAGTTACTCTGACAGTATATACGAGCAGTACTTC.

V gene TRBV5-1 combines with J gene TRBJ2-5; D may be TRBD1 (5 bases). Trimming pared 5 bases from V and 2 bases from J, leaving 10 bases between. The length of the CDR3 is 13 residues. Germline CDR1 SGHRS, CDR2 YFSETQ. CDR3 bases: TGCGCCAGCAGACTGACAGTTCAAGAGACCCAGTACTTC. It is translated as CASRLTVQETQYF.

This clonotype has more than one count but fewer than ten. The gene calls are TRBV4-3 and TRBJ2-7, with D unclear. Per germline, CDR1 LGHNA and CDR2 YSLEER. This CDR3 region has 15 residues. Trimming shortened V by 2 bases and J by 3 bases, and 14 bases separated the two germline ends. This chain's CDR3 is CASSQINSLVYEQYF. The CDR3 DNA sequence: TGCGCCAGCAGCCAAATAAATAGTCTGGTCTACGAGCAGTACTTC.

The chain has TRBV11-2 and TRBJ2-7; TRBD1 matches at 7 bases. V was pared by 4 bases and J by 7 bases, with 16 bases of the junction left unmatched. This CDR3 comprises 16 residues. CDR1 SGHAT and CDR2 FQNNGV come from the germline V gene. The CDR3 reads CASSSLVQGRSGEQYF. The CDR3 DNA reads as TGTGCCAGCAGCTCCCTCGTACAGGGGCGTTCGGGGGAGCAGTACTTC.

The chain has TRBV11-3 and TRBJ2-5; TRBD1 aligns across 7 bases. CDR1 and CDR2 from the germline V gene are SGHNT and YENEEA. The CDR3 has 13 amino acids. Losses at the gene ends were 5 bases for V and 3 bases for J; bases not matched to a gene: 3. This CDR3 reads CASSMDRKETQYF. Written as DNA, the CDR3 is TGTGCCAGCAGCATGGACAGGAAAGAGACCCAGTACTTC.

CDR3 loop: CASSLASGQTQYF. The CDR3 DNA sequence: TGTGCCAGCAGCTTAGCCTCCGGCCAGACCCAGTACTTC. The J gene is TRBJ2-5, the V gene TRBV7-2; D unresolved. Germline CDR1 is SGHTA and CDR2 is FQGNSA. This CDR3 is built from 13 residues. The V end was cut by 0 bases, the J end by 6 bases, with 8 bases between.

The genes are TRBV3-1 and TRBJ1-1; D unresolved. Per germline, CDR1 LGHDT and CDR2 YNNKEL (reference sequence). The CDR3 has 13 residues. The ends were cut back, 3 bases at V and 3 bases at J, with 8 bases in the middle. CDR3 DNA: TGTGCCAGCAGCCACGTGGACGACACTGAAGCTTTCTTT. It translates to CASSHVDDTEAFF.